This TCR beta chain derives from a study of cytomegalovirus exposure and HLA in healthy donors. The V end lost 11 bases, the J end lost 0 bases, and 14 bases lay between the germline ends. CDR1 and CDR2 from the germline V gene are MDHEN and SYDVKM. The length of the CDR3 is 15 residues. Whole-study findings and limits: In most subjects, TCR beta sequences reportedly gave accurate predictions of HLA-A and HLA-B alleles. In a later analysis, HLA-associated beta chains showed higher expansion and lower generation probabilities than comparable chains. It was reported that the classifier diagnosed cytomegalovirus status with high specificity and sensitivity in both the original and validation cohorts.

On this clone itself: As yet, its antigen is unknown.

PCR primers comprised 60 Vbeta and 13 Jbeta primers. In the authors' methods: A follow-up analysis tallied 73 million or so unique TCR beta chains, approximately 10 million shared. This table comes from immunoSEQ multiplex PCR, and its TCRdb copy is limited to in-frame clones, with some not included. V and J calls and clone size are as listed in that table; D and trimming were resolved from the DNA. Among under 300,000 clones listed, approximately 80% were seen once. This chain connects TRBV28 to TRBJ1-6; no reliable D call. The source material was PBMCs. This receptor was taken from a woman aged 55-69 years in good health and CMV-seropositive. The CDR3 loop reads CAVHSGGSYNSPLHF. CDR3 DNA sequence: TGTGCCGTCCATTCCGGAGGCTCCTATAATTCACCCCTCCACTTT. Looking up the rest from reference TRBV28 and TRBJ1-6 gives the full variable domain: DVKVTQSSRYLVKRTGEKVFLECVQDMDHENMFWYRQDPGLGLRLIYFSYDVKMKEKGDIPEGYSVSREKKERFSLILESASTNQTSMYLCAVHSGGSYNSPLHFGNGTRLTVT.